A selection of T cell receptor beta chains follows, all from one sample in a study of cytomegalovirus exposure and HLA in healthy donors. Assay: immunoSEQ multiplex PCR; the TCRdb copy retains only in-frame clones and omits some. The sample comprises over 100,000 clones, 70% of which are singletons, and approximately 9.4% rests with the top ten. The sequenced sample consisted of PBMCs. The source of these receptors is a man aged 30-40 years in good health and CMV-seropositive. Both conserved end residues are part of each CDR3. A D gene is named only where the DNA matches it firmly. Clone sizes are given selectively: once, few, many, or a class where the clone is expanded.

j_gene,d_gene,v_gene,abundance,CDR3aa,CDR3nt
TRBJ2-3,TRBD2,TRBV7-3,few,CASGERREGVKRTDTQYF,TGTGCCAGTGGGGAGAGGCGGGAGGGGGTAAAACGGACAGATACGCAGTATTTT
TRBJ1-3,-,TRBV11-3,few,CASSLLPAGVTIYF,TGTGCCAGCAGCTTACTCCCCGCGGGGGTCACCATATATTTT
TRBJ2-7,TRBD2,TRBV7-6,few,CASSSKLAGRDYEQYF,TGTGCCAGCAGCTCAAAGTTGGCCGGGAGGGACTACGAGCAGTACTTC
TRBJ2-2,TRBD2,TRBV30,once,CAWSLAGGGTGELFF,TGTGCCTGGAGTTTGGCGGGAGGAGGAACCGGGGAGCTGTTTTTT
TRBJ2-6,-,TRBV29-1,-,CSVGLHIGELGANVLTF,TGCAGCGTAGGACTACATATTGGGGAGCTTGGGGCCAACGTCCTGACTTTC
TRBJ1-6,TRBD1,TRBV6-5,-,CASSQTGIYNSPLHF,TGTGCCAGCAGCCAGACAGGGATCTATAATTCACCCCTCCACTTT
TRBJ2-6,TRBD1,TRBV10-3,-,CAIRSGTGGPSGANVLTF,TGTGCCATCAGATCCGGGACAGGGGGTCCCTCTGGGGCCAACGTCCTGACTTTC
TRBJ1-6,-,TRBV21-1,-,CAGTRVRKHNSPLHF,TGTGCCGGCACCAGGGTAAGGAAGCATAATTCACCCCTCCACTTT
TRBJ1-2,TRBD1,TRBV30,-,CAWSGQGPGGYTF,TGTGCCTGGAGCGGACAGGGGCCGGGGGGCTACACCTTC
TRBJ1-2,TRBD1,TRBV6-1,-,CATPTRDRDGYTF,TGTGCCACCCCAACTAGGGACAGGGATGGCTACACCTTC
TRBJ1-3,TRBD1,TRBV9,-,CASSEDTRQGAPYRRGNTIYF,TGTGCCAGCAGCGAGGACACGAGACAGGGGGCACCTTACCGGAGAGGGAACACCATATATTTT
TRBJ2-3,-,TRBV5-1,once,CASSPGTYRGTDTQYF,TGCGCCAGCAGCCCCGGGACTTATAGGGGCACAGATACGCAGTATTTT
TRBJ1-2,TRBD1,TRBV6-5,-,CASSPGQGTFGYTF,TGTGCCAGCAGCCCGGGACAGGGAACTTTCGGCTACACCTTC
TRBJ1-1,TRBD1,TRBV27,-,CASSPWGTGRNTEAFF,TGTGCCAGCAGCCCCTGGGGGACAGGGCGGAACACTGAAGCTTTCTTT
TRBJ1-4,TRBD1,TRBV18,few,CASSFDRAEKLFF,TGTGCCAGCTCATTCGACAGGGCGGAAAAACTGTTTTTT
TRBJ1-4,TRBD1,TRBV7-2,-,CAGSHGTGSPNEKLFF,TGTGCCGGCAGCCACGGGACAGGCAGTCCTAATGAAAAACTGTTTTTT
TRBJ1-2,-,TRBV15,-,CATSRDSAGSYGYTF,TGTGCCACCAGCAGAGATTCGGCAGGATCCTATGGCTACACCTTC
TRBJ2-3,TRBD1,TRBV7-2,-,CASSLNRGPDTQYF,TGTGCCAGCAGCTTGAACAGGGGGCCAGATACGCAGTATTTT
TRBJ1-1,-,TRBV6-1,-,CASSEGGLNTEAFF,TGTGCCAGCAGTGAAGGGGGCCTGAACACTGAAGCTTTCTTT
TRBJ1-2,-,TRBV30,few,CAWSFPTGFYGYTF,TGTGCCTGGAGTTTTCCTACGGGGTTCTATGGCTACACCTTC
TRBJ2-1,-,TRBV6-5,-,CASSFHEEQFF,TGTGCCAGCAGTTTTCACGAGGAGCAGTTCTTC
TRBJ1-1,-,TRBV9,-,CASSGDSGTHFF,TGTGCCAGCAGCGGAGACAGTGGCACCCATTTCTTT
TRBJ1-6,-,TRBV30,once,CAWSLRSYNSPLHF,TGTGCCTGGAGTTTGCGCTCCTATAATTCACCCCTCCACTTT
TRBJ2-7,TRBD1,TRBV29-1,-,CSGRAPGQWTYEQYF,TGCAGCGGTAGGGCCCCGGGACAGTGGACCTACGAGCAGTACTTC
TRBJ2-2,TRBD1,TRBV10-3,-,CAISGTGGRGTGELFF,TGTGCCATCAGCGGGACAGGGGGCCGGGGCACCGGGGAGCTGTTTTTT
TRBJ2-5,-,TRBV27,-,CASRKGQETQYF,TGTGCCAGCCGCAAGGGGCAAGAGACCCAGTACTTC
TRBJ2-5,TRBD2,TRBV15,-,CATSRDPGLAGEETQYF,TGTGCCACCAGCAGAGATCCCGGACTAGCGGGGGAAGAGACCCAGTACTTC
TRBJ2-5,TRBD2,TRBV12-5,-,CASLEASGGQETQYF,TGTGCTAGCCTAGAGGCTAGCGGAGGCCAAGAGACCCAGTACTTC
TRBJ1-2,-,TRBV7-2,few,CASSLGQGTLRYGYTF,TGTGCCAGCAGCTTAGGGCAGGGGACGTTGCGGTATGGCTACACCTTC
TRBJ1-2,TRBD1,TRBV27,-,CASRDRAYGYTF,TGTGCCAGCAGGGACAGGGCCTATGGCTACACCTTC
TRBJ2-3,-,TRBV9,-,CASTVGGQSTDTQYF,TGTGCCAGCACCGTCGGGGGACAGAGCACAGATACGCAGTATTTT
TRBJ1-5,-,TRBV6-1,-,CASSDPGTRYNSNQPQHF,TGTGCCAGCAGTGACCCCGGGACACGCTATAATAGCAATCAGCCCCAGCATTTT
TRBJ2-1,-,TRBV27,few,CASSRGLYNEQFF,TGTGCCAGCTCCCGGGGTCTCTACAATGAGCAGTTCTTC
TRBJ2-1,TRBD2,TRBV30,few,CAWSGQDPGGEQFF,TGTGCCTGGAGTGGCCAGGACCCGGGGGGGGAGCAGTTCTTC
TRBJ2-5,TRBD1,TRBV5-4,once,CASSGTGGGETQYF,TGTGCCAGCAGCGGGACAGGGGGGGGAGAGACCCAGTACTTC